This T cell receptor (beta chain) was captured in a study of T-cell memory formation after mild COVID-19. Trimming took off 3 bases at V and 3 bases at J, with 6 bases between the two ends. Germline lookup yields CDR1 DFQATT and CDR2 SNEGSKA (reference sequence). This CDR3 comprises 12 residues. TCRdb redid the calling of the 5' RACE reads with MiXCR, one entry per CDR3 protein. This table has about 110,000 distinct CDR3 sequences, roughly a sixth appearing once. This clonotype was seen a few times. The V call is TRBV20-1, the J call TRBJ2-1; the D is unclear. The TCR was taken from a man aged 18 to 29 who had mild COVID-19 (a few samples of this study predate the infection). Cell type and time point are not known. The sequenced sample was PBMCs or a T cell subset sorted from them (not recorded which). DNA of the CDR3: TGCAGTGCTAGGATAAACTACAATGAGCAGTTCTTC. Translated, it gives CSARINYNEQFF.